This T cell receptor beta chain was sequenced for a study of blood T cells in healthy people across ages. Across the study: Template switching recovered approximately one barcoded beta molecule for every two T cells.

Donors ranged from about 6 to 95 years old and were healthy Caucasians in Russia. No fewer than 6 micrograms of total RNA were isolated from every sample. This clonotype was seen repeatedly, ten times or more. The CDR3 runs 14 residues. The V and J ends lost 0 bases and 4 bases respectively, with 9 bases between them. The germline V gene encodes CDR1 SEHNR and CDR2 FQNEAQ (reference sequence). A second about 7 to 12 cycle PCR used barcoded and J-beta primers. Every single cDNA molecule received a tag from a template-switch adaptor with 12 random nucleotides. TCRdb processed the 5' RACE reads anew with MiXCR; each CDR3 protein has one entry. The sample holds about 670,000 distinct CDR3 sequences, approximately 52% seen once.

The J gene is TRBJ1-1, the V gene TRBV7-9, with D possibly TRBD1 on 5 matching bases. Sequenced input: blood. The receptor was derived from a woman older than 75 in good health. The CDR3 here is CASSLANGGTEAFF. In nucleotides, the CDR3 is TGTGCCAGCAGCTTAGCGAACGGGGGCACTGAAGCTTTCTTT.